Sequencing of this TCR beta chain was carried out in a study of vaccination effects on CD4 cells after COVID-19. Whole-study results and caveats: Marked clonal contraction of infection- and vaccine-induced clones was seen late after vaccination.

The CDR3 totals 15 residues. V gave up 0 bases and J gave up 2 bases; unmatched junction bases: 5. Germline V gene sequence: CDR1 SGHRS, CDR2 YFSETQ. Method: immunoSEQ multiplex PCR; TCRdb's copy keeps in-frame clones and lacks some. The table has about 28,000 clones, about four fifths seen once. Under the ViraFEST assay, PBMC were stimulated with viral peptide pools so that antigen-specific CD4+ T cells expanded. Sequencing was performed afterwards. Scientists isolated CD4+ T cells after an approximately 10-day culture period ended. The vaccine recipients had no prior SARS-CoV-2 infection, with negative nucleocapsid antibodies. For each well, 2 million to 2.5 million PBMC were cultured with 8 to 10 IU/ml IL-2 and roughly 9.8 ug/ml peptides. In the case of this clone: What it binds is unknown.

The rearrangement joins TRBV5-1 to TRBJ2-7; 7 bases line up with TRBD1. The sample consisted of CD4+ T cells from PBMCs cultured with SARS-CoV-2 spike peptides, taken before COVID-19 vaccination. The receptor's source is a human donor who received a COVID-19 vaccine. The CDR3 nucleotides are TGCGCCAGCAGCTTGGTAGGGACAGAGACCTACGAGCAGTACTTC. This encodes CASSLVGTETYEQYF.